This T cell receptor (beta chain) was sequenced during a study of cytomegalovirus exposure and HLA in healthy donors. General observations from the study: Investigators reported approximately 170 TCR beta chains as tied to cytomegalovirus. The tendency of first-cohort TCR clusters to co-occur in the roughly 120 validation repertoires was identified by a subsequent analysis.

Profiled with immunoSEQ multiplex PCR; TCRdb holds only in-frame clones, not every one. The sample has more than 300,000 clones, around 86% seen once. Comments on this clone: Its antigen is not known.

The donors were members of the validation cohort comprising over a hundred subjects, separate from the approximately 670-subject first cohort. Trimming removed 3 bases from V and 7 bases from J; junction bases left unmatched: 14. The CDR3 covers 19 residues. Germline CDR1 reads MGHRA; CDR2 reads YSYEKL. The genes are TRBV4-1 and TRBJ2-2, with TRBD2 matching over 13 bases. The TCR originated in a woman under 30 in good health and CMV-seronegative. Specimen: PBMCs. The CDR3 loop is CASSQIPGSGTSGDGELFF. The CDR3 DNA follows: TGCGCCAGCAGCCAGATCCCAGGCTCCGGGACTAGCGGGGACGGGGAGCTGTTTTTT.